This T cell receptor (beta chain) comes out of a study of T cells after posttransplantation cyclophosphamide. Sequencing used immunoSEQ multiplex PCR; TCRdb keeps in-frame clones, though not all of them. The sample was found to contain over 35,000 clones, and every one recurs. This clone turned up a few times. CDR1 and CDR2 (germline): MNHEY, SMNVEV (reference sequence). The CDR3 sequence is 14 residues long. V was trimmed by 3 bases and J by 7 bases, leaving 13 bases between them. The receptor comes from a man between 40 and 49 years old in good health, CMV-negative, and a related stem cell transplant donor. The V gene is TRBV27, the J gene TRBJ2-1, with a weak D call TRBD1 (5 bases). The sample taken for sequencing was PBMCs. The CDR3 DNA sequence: TGTGCCAGCAGTTTGGGGCGGCTCAGGAATGAGCAGTTCTTC. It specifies CASSLGRLRNEQFF.